This paragraph covers one TCR beta chain sequence. What it binds is not known. Unique molecular identifiers featured in how the TCRbeta library was prepared. One entry per CDR3 protein, called by TCRdb with MiXCR from the PCR reads. Of fewer than 700,000 distinct CDR3 sequences in the sample, roughly 24% are singletons; the top ten hold about 14%. Germline values: CDR1 MGHRA, CDR2 YSYEKL. The trim removed 4 bases at V and 4 bases at J, leaving 10 bases unmatched. The CDR3 covers 16 residues. The source of the sample is a study of T-cell reconstitution after alpha-beta-depleted transplantation in children. Study-wide results and limits: It was surviving recipient T cells and thymic progenitors that gave some patients high TCRbeta diversity at day 60. One year post-transplant, T-cell counts and diversity were largely derived from T cells produced anew. There were reportedly several hundred expanded graft clones from which alpha-beta T cells came about two months after transplant.

The receptor was isolated from a boy under two years old who had a stem cell transplant for acute myeloid leukemia, so the T cells may come from the graft donor. The material sequenced was PBMCs, mostly from graft donor cells, taken 360 days after TCRalphabeta/CD19-depleted stem cell transplant. The chain combines TRBV4-1 with TRBJ2-1; 7 nucleotides line up with TRBD2. The CDR3 nucleotides are TGCGCCAGCAGCCGTCTTGAGTGGGGGGGATACAATGAGCAGTTCTTC. Encoded protein: CASSRLEWGGYNEQFF.